A selection of T cell receptor beta chains follows, all from one sample in a study of T cells in Graves' hyperthyroidism and ophthalmopathy. TCRdb re-analysed the multiplex PCR reads in MiXCR, keeping a single row per CDR3 protein. The table lists 750,000 to 950,000 distinct CDR3 sequences, 35% to 45% of them singletons, with over 8% in the top ten. The sample consisted of blood. These receptors all stem from a man between 18 and 29 years old with Graves' hyperthyroidism. Both conserved end residues are part of each CDR3. A D gene is named only where the DNA matches it firmly. Size tells how often a clone was seen (once, few, many) or the class of an expanded clone, and some rows leave it out.

v_gene	d_gene	j_gene	abundance	CDR3aa	CDR3nt
TRBV4-2	.	TRBJ2-6	few	CASSQGSTDSGANVLTF	TGTGCCAGCAGCCAAGGATCCACGGACTCTGGGGCCAACGTCCTGACTTTC
TRBV6-1	.	TRBJ2-7	few	CASSEFEQYF	TGTGCCAGCAGTGAATTCGAGCAGTACTTC
TRBV2	.	TRBJ2-7	.	CASSGLMGSGEQYF	TGTGCCAGCAGTGGGCTTATGGGGTCCGGCGAGCAGTACTTC
TRBV2	TRBD2	TRBJ2-2	few	CASSEGSGGGNTGELFF	TGTGCCAGCAGTGAAGGGTCGGGGGGGGGAAACACCGGGGAGCTGTTTTTT
TRBV20-1	TRBD2	TRBJ2-7	few	CSARSVSGGASEQYF	TGCAGTGCTAGATCCGTTAGCGGGGGGGCTTCAGAGCAGTACTTC
TRBV7-2	.	TRBJ2-7	.	CASSSDRGDRYSYEQYF	TGTGCCAGCAGCTCCGATAGGGGTGACAGGTATTCCTACGAGCAGTACTTC
TRBV10-3	.	TRBJ1-5	.	CATGEGNQPQHF	TGTGCCACCGGGGAGGGCAATCAGCCCCAGCATTTT
TRBV24-1	TRBD2	TRBJ2-3	.	CATSDLSGSRTGEDTQYF	TGTGCCACCAGTGATTTGAGCGGGAGTCGCACCGGGGAGGATACGCAGTATTTT
TRBV15	TRBD1	TRBJ1-2	.	CATSPTDRELGYTF	TGTGCCACCAGCCCAACCGACAGGGAGCTTGGCTACACCTTC
TRBV24-1	TRBD1	TRBJ2-7	many	CATSDPGQAADEQYF	TGTGCCACCAGTGACCCCGGACAGGCAGCGGACGAGCAGTACTTC
TRBV19	.	TRBJ2-5	many	CASIYGLKQETQYF	TGTGCCAGTATCTACGGACTGAAGCAAGAGACCCAGTACTTC
TRBV5-1	.	TRBJ2-7	few	CASSYAGGEQYF	TGCGCCAGCAGTTATGCCGGGGGCGAGCAGTACTTC
TRBV6-1	.	TRBJ1-5	.	CASSSNRENQPQHF	TGTGCCAGCAGTTCGAACAGGGAGAATCAGCCCCAGCATTTT
TRBV2	.	TRBJ2-7	many	CASVGQEQYF	TGTGCCAGTGTCGGACAGGAGCAGTACTTC
TRBV7-9	TRBD1	TRBJ1-2	many	CASSPDRGQSYTF	TGTGCCAGCAGCCCGGACAGGGGGCAAAGCTACACCTTC
TRBV9	.	TRBJ2-7	.	CASSPLDGASYEQYF	TGTGCCAGCAGCCCCCTGGACGGAGCCTCCTACGAGCAGTACTTC
TRBV20-1	.	TRBJ1-1	.	CSASTRGNTEAFF	TGCAGTGCTAGTACCAGGGGGAACACTGAAGCTTTCTTT
TRBV4-1	.	TRBJ1-2	.	CASSQSADGTVYGYTF	TGCGCCAGCAGCCAATCCGCCGACGGGACGGTCTATGGCTACACCTTC
TRBV20-1	TRBD1	TRBJ2-5	many	CSAEGQGVETQYF	TGCAGTGCAGAGGGACAGGGGGTGGAGACCCAGTACTTC
TRBV29-1	.	TRBJ1-3	many	CSGTGSGNTIYF	TGCAGCGGTACCGGGTCTGGAAACACCATATATTTT
TRBV5-1	TRBD1	TRBJ1-2	many	CASSLGQGDYGYTF	TGTGCCAGCAGTCTTGGACAGGGTGACTATGGCTACACCTTC
TRBV6-5	TRBD1	TRBJ2-7	few	CASSYWETGEEQYF	TGTGCCAGCAGTTACTGGGAAACAGGGGAAGAGCAGTACTTC
TRBV19	TRBD2	TRBJ2-7	.	CASSRTSGFSYEQYF	TGTGCCAGTAGTCGGACTAGCGGCTTCTCCTACGAGCAGTACTTC
TRBV6-2/TRBV6-3	.	TRBJ2-7	.	CASSPVRDEQYF	TGTGCCAGCAGTCCGGTGAGGGACGAGCAGTACTTC
TRBV25-1	.	TRBJ1-1	.	CARQENTEAFF	TGTGCACGTCAGGAGAACACTGAAGCTTTCTTT
TRBV25-1	.	TRBJ1-6	.	CASVDRLQGSPLHF	TGTGCCAGCGTCGACAGGCTTCAGGGTTCACCCCTCCACTTT
TRBV27	.	TRBJ1-2	.	CASSQETTGRCYTF	TGTGCCAGCAGCCAGGAGACCACAGGGAGATGCTACACCTTC
TRBV20-1	.	TRBJ2-7	.	CSARVLRGNYEQYF	TGCAGTGCTAGAGTCCTGAGGGGGAACTACGAGCAGTACTTC
TRBV2	.	TRBJ2-3	few	CATSEGHASDTQYF	TGTGCCACCAGTGAGGGACACGCCAGCGATACGCAGTATTTT
TRBV7-6	TRBD2	TRBJ2-7	.	CASSYDGLAGDENEQYF	TGTGCCAGCAGTTACGACGGCCTAGCGGGAGACGAAAACGAGCAGTACTTC
TRBV10-3	TRBD1	TRBJ1-5	.	CASSDSRTGRRNQPQHF	TGTGCCAGCAGTGACTCACGGACAGGGAGGCGCAATCAGCCCCAGCATTTT
TRBV7-3	.	TRBJ2-5	.	CASSRPLGETQYF	TGTGCCAGCAGCCGTCCCCTGGGGGAGACCCAGTACTTC
TRBV10-3	TRBD2	TRBJ2-2	many	CAIREPSGRSHGELFF	TGTGCCATCAGAGAGCCTAGCGGGAGATCGCACGGGGAGCTGTTTTTT
TRBV29-1	TRBD1	TRBJ1-4	.	CSVVTGTTGKLFF	TGCAGCGTCGTGACAGGGACCACTGGGAAACTGTTTTTT
TRBV20-1	TRBD1	TRBJ2-7	few	CSAQTGSTYEQYF	TGCAGTGCTCAGACAGGGTCAACCTACGAGCAGTACTTC
TRBV9	.	TRBJ2-5	many	CASSVAATGGETQYF	TGTGCCAGCAGCGTAGCTGCTACGGGGGGCGAGACCCAGTACTTC
TRBV11-2	.	TRBJ1-2	.	CASSFLGADGYTF	TGTGCCAGCAGCTTTTTGGGGGCGGATGGCTACACCTTC
TRBV6-5	.	TRBJ2-7	.	CASSYDIQGEQYF	TGTGCCAGCAGTTACGACATCCAGGGCGAGCAGTACTTC
TRBV7-3	TRBD2	TRBJ2-5	few	CASPFGTSSETQYF	TGTGCCAGCCCCTTTGGGACTAGCTCCGAGACCCAGTACTTC
TRBV20-1	.	TRBJ1-3	few	CSAASPSGNTIYF	TGCAGTGCAGCCAGTCCCTCTGGAAACACCATATATTTT
TRBV10-3	.	TRBJ2-7	.	CAISESLGGRGGNEQYF	TGTGCCATCAGTGAGTCTTTGGGCGGGAGAGGGGGAAACGAGCAGTACTTC
TRBV2	.	TRBJ1-5	many	CASMQERSNQPQHF	TGTGCCAGCATGCAGGAACGGAGCAATCAGCCCCAGCATTTT
TRBV29-1	.	TRBJ2-7	.	CSARGTGGPTYEQYF	TGCAGTGCTAGGGGCACCGGGGGCCCCACCTACGAGCAGTACTTC
TRBV10-2	.	TRBJ1-1	many	CASSESRRTWDSEAFF	TGCGCCAGCAGTGAGTCGAGGAGGACCTGGGACTCTGAAGCTTTCTTT
TRBV7-3	.	TRBJ1-2	.	CASSQGYGVITTNYGYTF	TGCGCCAGCAGCCAAGGTTACGGGGTGATTACCACTAACTATGGCTACACCTTC
TRBV7-9	.	TRBJ2-3	.	CASSLVVRADTQYF	TGTGCCAGCAGCTTAGTCGTGAGGGCAGATACGCAGTATTTT
TRBV4-1	.	TRBJ2-7	.	CASSQVRLDRSPYEQYF	TGCGCCAGCAGCCAAGTTCGTCTAGACAGGTCCCCCTACGAGCAGTACTTC